This T cell receptor (beta chain) was found in a study of T cell changes during pregnancy in multiple sclerosis. The CDR3 is 21 residues long. Sequenced by immunoSEQ multiplex PCR; TCRdb stores in-frame clones only, minus some. Of roughly 40,000 clones listed, 90% to 95% are singletons. This clone appeared once. The sequenced sample was CD8+ T cells from peripheral blood mononuclear cells, obtained before pregnancy. The source is a female donor with multiple sclerosis, enrolled in a pregnancy study. V gene TRBV21-1 combines with J gene TRBJ1-5; the table's TRBD1 call for D was not verified on the DNA. TRBV21-1 is a documented pseudogene. For the CDR3, the DNA is TGTGCCAGCGAAGCATCTTGCTTCGGGACAGGGGATCTTAGGAGCAATCAGCCCCAGCATTTT. Protein product: CASEASCFGTGDLRSNQPQHF.